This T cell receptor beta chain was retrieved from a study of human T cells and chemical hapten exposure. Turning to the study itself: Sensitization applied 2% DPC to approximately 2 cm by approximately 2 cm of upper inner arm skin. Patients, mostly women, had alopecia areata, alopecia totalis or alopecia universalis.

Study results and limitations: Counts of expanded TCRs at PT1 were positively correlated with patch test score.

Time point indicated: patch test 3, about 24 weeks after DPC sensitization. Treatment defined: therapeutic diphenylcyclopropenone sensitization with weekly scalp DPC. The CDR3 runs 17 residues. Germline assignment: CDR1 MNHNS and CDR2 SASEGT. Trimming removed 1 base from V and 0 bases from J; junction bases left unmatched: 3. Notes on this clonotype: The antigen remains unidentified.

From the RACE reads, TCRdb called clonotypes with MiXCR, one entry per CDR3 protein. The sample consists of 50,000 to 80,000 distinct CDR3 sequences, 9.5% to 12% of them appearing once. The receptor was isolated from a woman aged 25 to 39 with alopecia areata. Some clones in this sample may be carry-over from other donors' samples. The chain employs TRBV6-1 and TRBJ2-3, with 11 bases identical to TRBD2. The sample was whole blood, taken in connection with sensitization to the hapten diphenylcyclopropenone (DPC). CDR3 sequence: CASSEVRLAGSTDTQYF. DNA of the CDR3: TGTGCCAGCAGTGAAGTCCGACTAGCGGGAAGCACAGATACGCAGTATTTT.